This TCR delta chain appears in the sequencing data of a study of gamma-delta chains in newborns, infants, children. Study-wide background: Innate gammadelta T cells reportedly expand polyclonally right after birth, driven by microbial exposure, per the title.

Notes on this clone: Germline is not matched at one junction end, which may reflect a read error.

TCRdb re-processed the reads using CATT. Here the sample spans over 4,000 delta-chain clones, less than 7% being singletons. Germline CDR1 is GEAIGNYY and CDR2 is EKD. The CDR3 has 15 residues. Sequencing used blood. The chain carries TRDV2 and TRDJ2; TRDD3 might be the D (6 bases). This clonotype was sampled from a child who was a newborn, infant or young child, either healthy, febrile or measles-vaccinated (not recorded which). As DNA, the CDR3 is TGTGCCAGTGACTCCTTGGGGGGTTTGACAGCACAACTCTTCTTT. It encodes CASDSLGGLTAQLFF.